This is a list of T cell receptor beta chains from one sample in a study of identical twins. One entry per CDR3 protein results from TCRdb running MiXCR on the 5' RACE reads. The profile shows hundreds of thousands of distinct CDR3 sequences, 18% of them singletons. This sample was also put to use in a study of T cells expressing NK-cell markers.

The sample was PBMCs. Receptor source: a young woman in good health. Each CDR3 is given with its conserved first and last residue. D genes are given only for firm matches. A row's size may be missing; if present it is once, few, many or a size class.

D gene,V gene,J gene,clone size,CDR3 protein,CDR3 DNA
TRBD1,TRBV10-3,TRBJ2-7,few,CAISESGQGAGEQYF,TGTGCCATCAGTGAGTCCGGACAGGGGGCGGGTGAGCAGTACTTC
-,TRBV29-1,TRBJ1-3,few,CSVAGGSGAPGNTIYF,TGCAGCGTTGCAGGCGGTTCGGGGGCTCCTGGAAACACCATATATTTT
-,TRBV24-1,TRBJ2-1,-,CATSDLSVGNEQFF,TGTGCCACCAGTGATTTATCGGTAGGGAATGAGCAGTTCTTC
-,TRBV20-1,TRBJ2-1,few,CSASGRNEQFF,TGCAGTGCTTCGGGGCGTAATGAGCAGTTCTTC
TRBD2,TRBV4-3,TRBJ2-5,few,CASSQGGRTETQYF,TGCGCCAGCAGCCAAGGCGGGAGGACGGAGACCCAGTACTTC
-,TRBV28,TRBJ2-5,few,CASLKGNQETQYF,TGTGCCAGTTTAAAGGGGAACCAAGAGACCCAGTACTTC
-,TRBV20-1,TRBJ2-3,-,CSGSDTLNTDTQYF,TGCAGTGGATCGGATACTCTTAACACAGATACGCAGTATTTT
-,TRBV12-3/TRBV12-4,TRBJ1-6,-,CASSLRTASPLHF,TGTGCCAGCAGTTTAAGGACAGCCTCACCCCTCCACTTT
TRBD2,TRBV5-1,TRBJ2-1,-,CASSLGLVENEQFF,TGCGCCAGCAGCTTAGGACTAGTTGAGAATGAGCAGTTCTTC
-,TRBV14,TRBJ2-7,many,CASSQSGKGEQYF,TGTGCCAGCAGCCAATCAGGGAAGGGCGAGCAGTACTTC
TRBD1,TRBV10-3,TRBJ1-1,few,CAISPGQGEAFF,TGTGCCATCAGTCCGGGACAGGGTGAAGCTTTCTTT
-,TRBV6-2/TRBV6-3,TRBJ2-1,-,CASSYRASALNEQFF,TGTGCCAGCAGTTACCGGGCTAGCGCCTTAAATGAGCAGTTCTTC
TRBD1,TRBV10-3,TRBJ1-5,-,CAISQGQGVNQPQHF,TGTGCCATCAGCCAAGGACAGGGCGTGAATCAGCCCCAGCATTTT
-,TRBV5-1,TRBJ2-4,-,CASSSRTPHIQYF,TGCGCCAGCAGCTCACGGACGCCCCACATTCAGTACTTC
TRBD2,TRBV20-1,TRBJ2-7,medium-sized,CSAASSGRGYEQYF,TGCAGTGCTGCCTCTAGCGGGAGGGGCTACGAGCAGTACTTC
-,TRBV20-1,TRBJ1-1,few,CSASDSHTEAFF,TGCAGTGCTAGTGACAGCCACACTGAAGCTTTCTTT
-,TRBV5-1,TRBJ2-3,few,CASSLAQRYLTDTQYF,TGCGCCAGCAGCTTGGCCCAGAGATACCTCACAGATACGCAGTATTTT
-,TRBV5-1,TRBJ2-7,few,CASSLPAPEQYF,TGCGCCAGCAGCTTGCCAGCACCCGAGCAGTACTTC
TRBD1,TRBV10-3,TRBJ2-1,few,CAISEWTGNNEQFF,TGTGCCATCAGTGAGTGGACAGGGAACAATGAGCAGTTCTTC
-,TRBV12-3/TRBV12-4,TRBJ1-2,-,CASSRDSYYGYTF,TGTGCCAGCAGCCGCGACAGTTACTATGGCTACACCTTC
-,TRBV5-1,TRBJ2-5,few,CASSLSLGTQYF,TGCGCCAGCAGCCTTAGTTTGGGGACCCAGTACTTC
-,TRBV29-1,TRBJ2-2,few,CSAMKTVNTGELFF,TGCAGCGCAATGAAAACAGTTAACACCGGGGAGCTGTTTTTT
TRBD2,TRBV20-1,TRBJ2-7,many,CSARDRGAGVYEQYF,TGCAGTGCTAGAGATCGAGGAGCGGGAGTTTACGAGCAGTACTTC
-,TRBV6-1,TRBJ1-5,-,CASSMAPNQPQHF,TGTGCCAGCAGTATGGCACCCAATCAGCCCCAGCATTTT
-,TRBV10-3,TRBJ2-1,-,CAIRERGNEQFF,TGTGCCATCCGGGAGAGGGGGAATGAGCAGTTCTTC
-,TRBV6-5,TRBJ2-5,-,CASSYWVGGPSETQYF,TGTGCCAGCAGTTACTGGGTTGGGGGCCCCAGTGAGACCCAGTACTTC
-,TRBV7-2,TRBJ2-1,-,CASSLFGVKPSGEQFF,TGTGCCAGCAGCTTATTCGGGGTTAAGCCGTCCGGTGAGCAGTTCTTC
-,TRBV15,TRBJ2-2,-,CASGGGNTGELFF,TGTGCCTCCGGGGGAGGGAACACCGGGGAGCTGTTTTTT
-,TRBV7-2,TRBJ2-7,-,CASSLAREAYEQYF,TGTGCCAGCAGCTTAGCCAGGGAGGCCTACGAGCAGTACTTC
TRBD1,TRBV25-1,TRBJ2-7,few,CASSVRQGISHEQYF,TGTGCCAGCAGTGTGCGACAGGGGATCTCCCACGAGCAGTACTTC
TRBD1,TRBV12-3/TRBV12-4,TRBJ2-2,few,CASSIGQGSGELFF,TGTGCCAGCAGTATTGGACAGGGTTCCGGGGAGCTGTTTTTT
-,TRBV6-2/TRBV6-3,TRBJ1-3,few,CASNPRQLRGNTIYF,TGTGCCAGCAACCCGAGACAGCTTCGAGGAAACACCATATATTTT
TRBD2,TRBV6-1,TRBJ2-7,-,CASLDGLAGSSSYEQYF,TGTGCCAGCCTGGACGGACTAGCGGGTTCTAGCTCCTACGAGCAGTACTTC
TRBD2,TRBV5-1,TRBJ2-7,-,CASSSAGRGVSYEQYF,TGCGCCAGCAGCTCGGCTGGGCGGGGGGTCTCCTACGAGCAGTACTTC
-,TRBV5-6,TRBJ2-2,-,CASVGGSGELFF,TGTGCCAGCGTTGGGGGTTCCGGGGAGCTGTTTTTT
TRBD2,TRBV6-4,TRBJ2-3,many,CASSGLAGADTQYF,TGTGCCAGCAGTGGACTAGCGGGAGCAGATACGCAGTATTTT
TRBD2,TRBV5-1,TRBJ2-2,few,CASSLPAGGVGELFF,TGCGCCAGCAGCTTGCCAGCGGGGGGTGTCGGGGAGCTGTTTTTT
TRBD1,TRBV20-1,TRBJ2-1,few,CSARGTGGGVAQFF,TGCAGTGCTAGAGGGACAGGGGGAGGGGTAGCGCAGTTCTTC
-,TRBV29-1,TRBJ1-1,many,CSGSRFKNTEAFF,TGCAGCGGGTCACGGTTTAAGAACACTGAAGCTTTCTTT
-,TRBV20-1,TRBJ2-7,many,CSARKTGRSYEQYF,TGCAGTGCTAGAAAGACAGGCCGCTCCTACGAGCAGTACTTC
-,TRBV20-1,TRBJ2-1,many,CSASPPMSSYNEQFF,TGCAGTGCTAGTCCGCCAATGAGCTCCTACAATGAGCAGTTCTTC
-,TRBV7-2,TRBJ2-1,-,CASSPGLVWYNEQFF,TGTGCCAGCAGCCCAGGCCTAGTTTGGTACAATGAGCAGTTCTTC